This T cell receptor beta chain was sequenced in a study of CD4 T cells in relation to SARS-CoV-2 and coronaviruses. On the study more broadly: The restricting HLA molecule for shared crossreactive spike epitopes was mapped.

Measured with immunoSEQ multiplex PCR; TCRdb has only the in-frame clones, and not every one. The repertoire holds about 37,000 clones, with 70% to 90% as singletons. This clonotype was sampled from an adult with COVID-19. Sequenced input: memory CD4+ T cells from PBMCs.

In nucleotides, the CDR3 is TGCAGCGTGGGGGGGACTTCTAACTATGGCTACACCTTC. This encodes CSVGGTSNYGYTF. The chain carries TRBV29-1 and TRBJ1-2, with D perhaps TRBD1 (5 bases). Per the germline V gene, CDR1 is SQVTM and CDR2 is ANQGSEA. V shed 6 bases and J shed 0 bases, with 11 bases lying between them. CDR3 size: 13 residues.